These 12 T cell receptor beta chains came from one sample sequenced in a study of PD-1 blockade in mismatch repair-deficient tumors. The assay was immunoSEQ multiplex PCR, and TCRdb's table has in-frame clones only and misses some. The sample contains 90,000 to 120,000 clones, approximately 80% of which appear only once. The input for sequencing was peripheral blood, taken about eight months after starting pembrolizumab. These receptor sequences come from an adult with mismatch repair-deficient cancer.

The J gene is TRBJ2-1, the V gene TRBV6-6; TRBD2 matches 7 bases. The CDR3 contains 15 residues. Trimming removed 10 bases from V and 3 bases from J; junction bases left unmatched: 12. In germline, CDR1 is MNHNY, CDR2 SVGAGI (reference sequence). Here the CDR3 reads CATDQSTSDYNEQFF. Written as DNA, the CDR3 is TGTGCCACCGATCAAAGCACTAGCGACTACAATGAGCAGTTCTTC.

This sequence joins TRBV19 and TRBJ2-7, with 10 bases lining up with TRBD2. Looked up from germline, CDR1 is LNHDA and CDR2 is SQIVND (reference sequence). Unmatched junction bases numbered 9, after V lost 5 bases and J lost 5 bases. CDR3 length: 15 residues. The CDR3 DNA is TGTGCCAGTAGTGCCCTAGCGGGAGTATATCACGAGCAGTACTTC. Translated, it gives CASSALAGVYHEQYF. The whole variable domain, filled in from reference TRBV19 and TRBJ2-7, reads DGGITQSPKYLFRKEGQNVTLSCEQNLNHDAMYWYRQDPGQGLRLIYYSQIVNDFQKGDIAEGYSVSREKKESFPLTVTSAQKNPTAFYLCASSALAGVYHEQYFGPGTRLTVT.

The sample holds one count of this clone. The chain joins TRBV11-2 to TRBJ2-4, with TRBD1 identical over 8 bases. J was trimmed by 12 bases and V by 4 bases; bases with no gene match: 5. The CDR3 is 12 residues long. Germline assignment: CDR1 SGHAT and CDR2 FQNNGV. The CDR3 DNA sequence: TGTGCCAGCAGCTCGACAGGGGAAACTCAGTACTTC. Translation gives CASSSTGETQYF.

The V gene is TRBV6-1, the J gene TRBJ1-2; weak D call: TRBD1 (6 bases). Germline V lookup: CDR1 MNHNS, CDR2 SASEGT. With 7 bases removed from V and 1 base from J, the gap between germline ends came to 16 bases. There are 15 residues in the CDR3. In nucleotides, the CDR3 is TGTGCCAGCACGGACAGATCCAAGTTTAACTATGGCTACACCTTC. This translates into CASTDRSKFNYGYTF.

The gene calls are TRBV19 and TRBJ2-1, with 9 positions matching TRBD2. Trimming took 3 bases from V and 2 from J; bases not matched to a gene: 14. Germline lookup yields CDR1 LNHDA and CDR2 SQIVND (reference sequence). This CDR3 comprises 19 residues. CDR3: CASSIFRAGGTTPYNEQFF. The CDR3 bases are TGTGCCAGTAGTATTTTTCGAGCGGGAGGTACTACCCCCTACAATGAGCAGTTCTTC.

This chain connects TRBV7-9 to TRBJ2-1, with D possibly being TRBD2 (6 bases). The length of the CDR3 is 15 residues. The germline V gene encodes CDR1 SEHNR and CDR2 FQNEAQ (reference sequence). Trimming pared 3 bases from V and 10 bases from J, leaving 19 bases between. The DNA of the CDR3 is TGTGCCAGCAGCTTCGGGGCTAGCGCCTTTGGGGAGCAGTTCTTC. This encodes CASSFGASAFGEQFF. The full variable domain, rest sourced from reference TRBV7-9 and TRBJ2-1, is DTGVSQNPRHKITKRGQNVTFRCDPISEHNRLYWYRQTLGQGPEFLTYFQNEAQLEKSRLLSDRFSAERPKGSFSTLEIQRTEQGDSAMYLCASSFGASAFGEQFFGPGTRLTVL.

This chain uses TRBV18 with TRBJ2-2, with TRBD1 matching 8 bases. Germline assignment: CDR1 KGHSH and CDR2 LQKENI. This CDR3 contains 17 residues. The trim removed 3 bases at V and 5 bases at J, leaving 11 bases unmatched. Here the CDR3 DNA reads TGTGCCAGCTCACCGTCCCCCCAGGGGGCAGGGACCGGGGAGCTGTTTTTT. Residues: CASSPSPQGAGTGELFF.

The chain links TRBV19 to TRBJ1-2, with D unclear. Germline V gene data show CDR1 as LNHDA and CDR2 as SQIVND (reference sequence). Between the trimmed V and J ends, which lost 0 bases and 3 bases, there was a span of 11 bases. This CDR3 spans 15 amino acids. This chain's CDR3 is CASSIDRRADYGYTF. The CDR3 DNA reads as TGTGCCAGTAGTATAGATCGAAGGGCGGACTATGGCTACACCTTC.

The J gene is TRBJ2-1, the V gene TRBV29-1; 14 nucleotides agree with TRBD2. J gave up 6 bases and V 6 bases, and 10 bases lay outside the gene matches. In germline, CDR1 is SQVTM, CDR2 ANQGSEA. The CDR3 extends over 16 amino acids. DNA for the CDR3: TGCAGCGTCACGGGACTAGCGGGAGTTTTGGGCAATGAGCAGTTCTTC. It yields the protein CSVTGLAGVLGNEQFF.

This chain uses TRBV30 with TRBJ2-3; D not resolved. V lost 3 bases and J 4 bases, leaving 5 bases between the germline ends. Germline V gene lookup returns CDR1 GTSNPN and CDR2 SVGIG (reference sequence). The CDR3 consists of 11 residues. CDR3 protein: CAWRTADTQYF. The DNA of the CDR3 is TGTGCCTGGAGGACGGCAGATACGCAGTATTTT.

Only one count was recorded for this clone. The rearrangement uses TRBV11-2 and TRBJ2-7; tentatively, D is TRBD1 or TRBD2 (6 bases each). Trimming cost V 7 bases and J 2 bases, with 18 bases left between them. This CDR3 region has 15 residues. Germline CDR1 SGHAT, CDR2 FQNNGV. The CDR3 nucleotides read TGTGCCAGCACTAAAGGGGGGTCCCAGGCCTACGAGCAGTACTTC. Protein sequence: CASTKGGSQAYEQYF.

CDR3 amino acids: CSASKGQGYTF. The DNA of the CDR3 is TGCAGTGCTAGTAAGGGGCAAGGCTACACCTTC. The J gene is TRBJ1-2, the V gene TRBV20-1, with a weak D call TRBD1 (5 bases). V lost 3 bases and J 8 bases, leaving 10 bases between the germline ends. The CDR3 contains 11 residues. CDR1 and CDR2 from the germline V gene are DFQATT and SNEGSKA (reference sequence).